A single sample is the source of the 26 T cell receptor beta chains below, sequenced in a study of blood T cell repertoires in COVID-19. Assay: immunoSEQ multiplex PCR; the TCRdb copy retains only in-frame clones and omits some. The sample includes some 35,000 clones, around 73% of them seen just once. Sequencing input: peripheral blood. The receptors here all came from a man in his sixties or seventies with acute or convalescent COVID-19.

A single count supports this clone. The rearrangement uses TRBV9 and TRBJ2-4; 8 bases agree with TRBD1. This CDR3 has 16 amino acids. Germline assignment: CDR1 SGDLS and CDR2 YYNGEE. Trimming cost V 4 bases and J 0 bases; bases outside gene matches: 6. The CDR3 loop is CASSQGTGLAKNIQYF. CDR3 nucleotides: TGTGCCAGCAGCCAAGGGACAGGTTTAGCCAAAAACATTCAGTACTTC. The full variable domain, in which reference TRBV9 and TRBJ2-4 provide the parts outside the CDR3, is DSGVTQTPKHLITATGQRVTLRCSPRSGDLSVYWYQQSLDQGLQFLIQYYNGEERAKGNILERFSAQQFPDLHSELNLSSLELGDSALYFCASSQGTGLAKNIQYFGAGTRLSVL.

The chain is built from TRBV29-1 and TRBJ1-2, with D perhaps TRBD1 (6 bases). Trimming took 6 bases from V and 7 from J, leaving 18 bases between them. The germline V gene encodes CDR1 SQVTM and CDR2 ANQGSEA. CDR3 size: 13 residues. CDR3 DNA: TGCAGCGTCAGGGGAGGGGACTGGGGTGGCTACACCTTC. Amino acid sequence: CSVRGGDWGGYTF. Using reference TRBV29-1 and TRBJ1-2 for the parts outside the CDR3, the full variable domain is SAVISQKPSRDICQRGTSLTIQCQVDSQVTMMFWYRQQPGQSLTLIATANQGSEATYESGFVIDKFPISRPNLTFSTLTVSNMSPEDSSIYLCSVRGGDWGGYTFGSGTRLTVV.

V and J are TRBV11-2 and TRBJ2-5; possibly TRBD2 for D (7 bases). V lost 7 bases and J lost 5, with 23 bases in between. This CDR3 comprises 16 residues. Germline lookup yields CDR1 SGHAT and CDR2 FQNNGV. The CDR3 sequence: CASNTPRWEGEETQYF. CDR3 coding DNA: TGTGCCAGCAACACCCCCCGGTGGGAGGGGGAGGAGACCCAGTACTTC.

The DNA for the CDR3 is TGCGCCAGCAGCTCTGGGAGTGAGAGCAATCAGCCCCAGCATTTT. Residues: CASSSGSESNQPQHF. The chain couples TRBV5-1 to TRBJ1-5; D remains ambiguous. Germline V gene lookup returns CDR1 SGHRS and CDR2 YFSETQ. The CDR3 is 15 residues long. V gave up 3 bases and J gave up 1 base, with 11 bases separating them.

The gene calls are TRBV6-2 or TRBV6-3 and TRBJ1-1; TRBD1 is a possible D gene (6 bases). This CDR3 region has 15 residues. Germline V gene data show CDR1 as MNHEY and CDR2 as SVGEGT. Trimming shortened V by 6 bases and J by 0 bases, and 14 bases separated the two germline ends. CDR3 amino acids: CASSRRQVMNTEAFF. DNA for the CDR3: TGTGCCAGCAGCCGCCGACAGGTTATGAACACTGAAGCTTTCTTT.

The V call is TRBV10-1, the J call TRBJ2-4; 7 nucleotides align to TRBD2. CDR1 and CDR2 (germline): WNHNN, SYGVQD (reference sequence). The ends lost 6 bases at V and 0 bases at J; junction bases unmatched: 11. This CDR3 has 17 amino acids. CDR3 sequence (DNA): TGCGCCAGCAGCTTCTCCCCGGGAGGACTAGCCAAAAACATTCAGTACTTC. Translating gives CASSFSPGGLAKNIQYF.

This chain connects TRBV24-1 to TRBJ2-7; 9 bases align to TRBD1. V dropped 7 bases and J dropped 3; count of bases not matched to a gene: 9. The CDR3 is made up of 15 amino acids. Germline V gives CDR1 KGHDR, CDR2 SFDVKD. The CDR3 DNA reads as TGTGCCACCAGCGTACAGGGGGCACAAGGCTACGAGCAGTACTTC. This encodes CATSVQGAQGYEQYF.

V and J are TRBV5-4 and TRBJ2-5, with D tentatively TRBD1 (5 bases). V was trimmed by 6 bases and J by 2 bases, leaving 23 bases between them. The CDR3 loop spans 17 amino acids. From germline, CDR1 is SGHNT and CDR2 YYREEE (reference sequence). CDR3: CASNRQGNVPSQETQYF. The CDR3 bases are TGTGCCAGCAATAGGCAGGGAAACGTTCCTAGTCAAGAGACCCAGTACTTC.

The chain joins TRBV5-4 to TRBJ2-5; 9 bases fit TRBD2. Per the germline V gene, CDR1 is SGHNT and CDR2 is YYREEE (reference sequence). The CDR3 runs to 14 residues. V shed 4 bases and J 2 bases; nucleotides not matched to a gene: 3. Here the CDR3 reads CASSPGLAQETQYF. In DNA, the CDR3 is TGTGCCAGCAGCCCGGGACTAGCTCAAGAGACCCAGTACTTC.

This clone has only a few counts. V is TRBV29-1 and J is TRBJ2-3, with TRBD2 identical over 13 bases. There are 15 residues in the CDR3. With 6 bases clipped from V and 2 bases from J, the junction kept 5 bases outside the gene matches. Germline-derived CDR1 and CDR2 are SQVTM and ANQGSEA. The CDR3 spells CSVQTSGGATDTQYF. The CDR3 nucleotides read TGCAGCGTCCAAACTAGCGGGGGGGCCACAGATACGCAGTATTTT.

V usage is TRBV29-1 and J usage is TRBJ2-1; D is uncertain. Trimming left V 7 bases short and J 7 bases short, with 11 bases between. Germline CDR1 and CDR2: SQVTM and ANQGSEA. CDR3 length equals 11 residues. Here the CDR3 reads CSAEDLNEQFF. The DNA for the CDR3 is TGCAGCGCCGAAGATTTAAATGAGCAGTTCTTC.

This rearrangement joins TRBV27 to TRBJ2-3; 10 bases are shared with TRBD2. The CDR3 length is 16 residues. J lost 0 bases, V lost 2 bases, and 2 bases had no gene match. Germline-derived CDR1 and CDR2 are MNHEY and SMNVEV (reference sequence). The CDR3: CASSLLAGESTDTQYF. The CDR3 region has the DNA TGTGCCAGCAGTTTACTAGCGGGGGAGAGCACAGATACGCAGTATTTT.

This sequence joins TRBV7-6 and TRBJ1-5; 9 positions match TRBD1. The germline gives CDR1 SGHVS, CDR2 FNYEAQ. CDR3 length: 16 amino acids. With 4 bases clipped from V and 7 bases from J, the junction kept 11 bases outside the gene matches. The CDR3 DNA reads as TGTGCCAGCAGCTATGCGACAGGGGGAAGTGGGCAGCCCCAGCATTTT. Encoded protein: CASSYATGGSGQPQHF.

The chain combines TRBV12-5 with TRBJ2-7; the match to TRBD1 covers 7 bases. Looked up from germline, CDR1 is LGHNT and CDR2 is FRNRAP. This CDR3 spans 14 amino acids. V lost 4 bases to trimming and J lost 4 bases; unmatched junction nucleotides: 7. CDR3 in DNA: TGTGCTAGTGGTTCGACACAGGGGTTATACGAGCAGTACTTC. Translation gives CASGSTQGLYEQYF.

The genes are TRBV7-6 and TRBJ2-5; possible D gene TRBD1, 6 bases. The V and J ends lost 1 base and 2 bases respectively, with 11 bases between them. This CDR3 contains 15 residues. CDR1 is SGHVS, CDR2 FNYEAQ, per germline. CDR3 loop: CASSLVTGGQETQYF. The CDR3 bases are TGTGCCAGCAGCTTAGTGACAGGCGGACAAGAGACCCAGTACTTC. Full variable domain (outside the CDR3, taken from reference TRBV7-6 and TRBJ2-5): GAGVSQSPRYKVTKRGQDVALRCDPISGHVSLYWYRQALGQGPEFLTYFNYEAQQDKSGLPNDRFSAERPEGSISTLTIQRTEQRDSAMYRCASSLVTGGQETQYFGPGTRLLVL.

This rearrangement joins TRBV2 to TRBJ1-2, with unresolved D. Germline V gene sequence: CDR1 SNHLY, CDR2 FYNNEI. The CDR3 is 13 amino acids. The V gene lost 2 bases and the J gene lost 2 bases, with 6 bases spanning the gap. Written as DNA, the CDR3 is TGTGCCAGCAGTGAACTCCAGAACTATGGCTACACCTTC. It codes for CASSELQNYGYTF.

J is TRBJ1-3 and V is TRBV7-9, with TRBD1 matching 9 bases. CDR3 length: 17 amino acids. Germline CDR1 SEHNR, CDR2 FQNEAQ (reference sequence). J was trimmed by 0 bases and V by 7 bases; bases with no gene match: 10. CDR3 sequence (DNA): TGTGCCAGCACGGGACAGGGCTACACTTTCTCTGGAAACACCATATATTTT. Its translation: CASTGQGYTFSGNTIYF.

This chain uses TRBV4-3 with TRBJ2-3, with D uncertain. Germline lookup yields CDR1 LGHNA and CDR2 YSLEER. This CDR3 comprises 17 residues. V gave up 9 bases and J gave up 0 bases, with 22 bases separating them. The DNA for the CDR3 is TGCGCCAGTTCACCCCACGTTAGCTCCTTTAGCACAGATACGCAGTATTTT. Translation gives CASSPHVSSFSTDTQYF.

This chain connects TRBV11-2 to TRBJ2-2, with 7 nucleotides matching TRBD1. V lost 1 base, J lost 1 base, and 6 bases stayed unmatched. The CDR3 is 17 residues long. Germline V gene data show CDR1 as SGHAT and CDR2 as FQNNGV. CDR3 in DNA: TGTGCCAGCAGCTTAGGAACGTGGGACAGGAACACCGGGGAGCTGTTTTTT. Translated: CASSLGTWDRNTGELFF.

Turning to this clone: An end of the junction differs from the germline gene, which may be a read error. The genes are TRBV14 and TRBJ2-1; the D gene is possibly TRBD2 (5 bases). Germline values: CDR1 SGHDN, CDR2 FVKESK. This CDR3 comprises 13 residues. The CDR3 here is CASSQDLGRPGVF. In DNA, the CDR3 is TGTGCCAGCAGCCAAGATCTTGGACGGCCCGGGGTCTTC.

CDR3 nucleotide sequence: TGTGCCAGCAGTGAATTGGACAGGGGGAGCGAGCAGTACTTC. It is translated as CASSELDRGSEQYF. The genes are TRBV2 and TRBJ2-7, with TRBD1 matching over 10 bases. The CDR3 runs to 14 residues. With V trimmed by 2 bases and J by 6 bases, 4 bases remained unmatched. Germline CDR1 is SNHLY and CDR2 is FYNNEI.

This clone has a single count. The chain is built from TRBV19 and TRBJ2-7; TRBD2 matches 8 bases. Germline trimming cut 3 bases from V and 6 bases from J; bases unmatched to any gene: 7. Germline V CDR1 and CDR2: LNHDA, SQIVND (reference sequence). The CDR3 totals 14 residues. The CDR3 loop reads CASSMREALSEQYF. The DNA for the CDR3 is TGTGCCAGTAGTATGCGGGAGGCCCTCTCCGAGCAGTACTTC.

V and J are TRBV7-2 and TRBJ2-7; a possible D gene is TRBD2 (5 bases). The CDR3 runs to 14 residues. V dropped 6 bases and J dropped 0 bases, with 12 bases sitting between them. Germline CDR1 SGHTA, CDR2 FQGNSA. CDR3 DNA: TGTGCCAGCAGAATAACTAGGAGCTCCTACGAGCAGTACTTC. Translating it yields CASRITRSSYEQYF.

Here the CDR3 DNA reads TGCGCCAGCAGCCGCGGACAGGGGTGGACTGAAGCTTTCTTT. Translated: CASSRGQGWTEAFF. The chain is built from TRBV4-3 and TRBJ1-1, with 9 bases that match TRBD1. Germline V lookup: CDR1 LGHNA, CDR2 YSLEER. This CDR3 has 14 amino acids. Trimming cost V 4 bases and J 5 bases; bases outside gene matches: 5.

The CDR3: CASSPASTGRQYEQYF. CDR3 nucleotides: TGTGCCAGCTCACCAGCCTCGACAGGGAGGCAGTACGAGCAGTACTTC. The chain employs TRBV18 and TRBJ2-7, with D possibly being TRBD1 (7 bases). Trimming removed 2 bases from V and 4 bases from J, with 18 bases in between. From germline, CDR1 is KGHSH and CDR2 LQKENI. CDR3 length equals 16 residues.

The J gene is TRBJ2-1, the V gene TRBV3-1 (or the pseudogene TRBV3-2), with 9 nucleotides matching TRBD2. With 4 bases clipped from V and 5 bases from J, the junction kept 6 bases outside the gene matches. Germline CDR1 LGHDT, CDR2 YNNKEL (reference sequence). The CDR3 is made up of 15 amino acids. CDR3 sequence: CASSPIAGADNEQFF. As DNA, the CDR3 is TGTGCCAGCAGCCCCATAGCGGGAGCAGACAATGAGCAGTTCTTC.